Listed below are T cell receptor beta chains from one sample, sequenced in a study of blood T cell repertoires in COVID-19. Measured with immunoSEQ multiplex PCR; TCRdb has only the in-frame clones, and not every one. The repertoire holds 450,000 or so clones, with roughly 87% as singletons. Sequences were obtained from peripheral blood. Source of these receptors: a man between 18 and 29 years old with COVID-19, enrolled during active disease. Each CDR3 is given without its conserved first and last residue.

cdr3_aa j_call v_call
ASSMGRLAGANEQF TRBJ2-1 TRBV7-2
ATSRGAGSGANVLT TRBJ2-6 TRBV15
ASSQEDLTGAEQY TRBJ2-7 TRBV3-1/TRBV3-2
ASSQGLAGGPYYEQY TRBJ2-7 TRBV5-1
ASSEMRTGGNQPQH TRBJ1-5 TRBV6-1
ATGTEVNQPQH TRBJ1-5 TRBV10-3
ASSRTSGGSNTGELF TRBJ2-2 TRBV5-1
ASSQEERGTDTQY TRBJ2-3 TRBV4-1
ASSHDTGGTDTQY TRBJ2-3 TRBV3-1/TRBV3-2
ASSAGAVARTNEQF TRBJ2-1 TRBV2
ASSQIYNEQF TRBJ2-1 TRBV7-9
ASSSMTSGSSYEQY TRBJ2-7 TRBV5-1
ATREGATNEKLF TRBJ1-4 TRBV6-5
AMGDRWGYGYT TRBJ1-2 TRBV10-3
AWNRENYNEQF TRBJ2-1 TRBV30
ASSRIPGGRNTEAF TRBJ1-1 TRBV7-9
ASSPLTDYGYT TRBJ1-2 TRBV13
ASSFTGAGRNQPQH TRBJ1-5 TRBV28
ASSLEQADTQY TRBJ2-3 TRBV5-1
ASSLVQGGNSPLH TRBJ1-6 TRBV7-9
ASSPWDRGPDGYT TRBJ1-2 TRBV4-1
ATSRSGGGVTDTQY TRBJ2-3 TRBV15
ASRPGYLRAF TRBJ1-1 TRBV2
ASSPQTSSLEQY TRBJ2-7 TRBV5-1
ASSLAGGGTGELF TRBJ2-2 TRBV25-1
ASSLLANTEAF TRBJ1-1 TRBV5-1
ASNRGDIGTGELF TRBJ2-2 TRBV19
ASSLEAGVPGEQY TRBJ2-7 TRBV11-2
AISRDYEQY TRBJ2-7 TRBV10-3
ASSLGQQETQY TRBJ2-5 TRBV18
AWSVTGTLTLGPKNIQY TRBJ2-4 TRBV30
ASSWTASNYGYT TRBJ1-2 TRBV27
ASSLGATSGRQRETQY TRBJ2-5 TRBV7-2
ASSEQPATSSTGELF TRBJ2-2 TRBV5-8
ASSVSGLGNQPQH TRBJ1-5 TRBV2